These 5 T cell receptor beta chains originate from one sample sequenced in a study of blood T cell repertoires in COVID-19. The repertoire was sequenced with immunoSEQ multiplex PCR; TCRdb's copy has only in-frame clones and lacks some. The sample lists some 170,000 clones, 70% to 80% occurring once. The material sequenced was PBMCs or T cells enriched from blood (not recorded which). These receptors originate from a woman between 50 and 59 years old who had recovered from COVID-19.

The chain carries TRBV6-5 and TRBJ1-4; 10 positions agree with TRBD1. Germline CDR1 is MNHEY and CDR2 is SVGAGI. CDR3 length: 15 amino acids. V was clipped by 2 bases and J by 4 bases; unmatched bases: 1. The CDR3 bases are TGTGCCAGCAGTTACGGGACAGGGGATAATGAAAAACTGTTTTTT. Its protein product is CASSYGTGDNEKLFF.

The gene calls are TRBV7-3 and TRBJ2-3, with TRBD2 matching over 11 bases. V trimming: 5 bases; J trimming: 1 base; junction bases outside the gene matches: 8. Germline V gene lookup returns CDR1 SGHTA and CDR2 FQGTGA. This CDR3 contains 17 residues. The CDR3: CASSPGLAAFGTDTQYF. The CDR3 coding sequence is TGTGCCAGCAGCCCGGGACTAGCGGCCTTCGGCACAGATACGCAGTATTTT.

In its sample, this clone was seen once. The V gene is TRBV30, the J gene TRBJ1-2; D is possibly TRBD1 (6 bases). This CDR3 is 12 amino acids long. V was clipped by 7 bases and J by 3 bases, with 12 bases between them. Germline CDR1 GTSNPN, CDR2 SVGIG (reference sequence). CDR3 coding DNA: TGTGCCTATACGGACAGTTACTATGGCTACACCTTC. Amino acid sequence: CAYTDSYYGYTF.

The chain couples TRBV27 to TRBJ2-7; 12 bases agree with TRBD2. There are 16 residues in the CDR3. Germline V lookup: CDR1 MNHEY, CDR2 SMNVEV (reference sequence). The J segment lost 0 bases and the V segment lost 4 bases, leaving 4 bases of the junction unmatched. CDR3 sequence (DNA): TGTGCCAGCAGTTCTATACTAGCGGGAGGCTCCTACGAGCAGTACTTC. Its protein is CASSSILAGGSYEQYF.

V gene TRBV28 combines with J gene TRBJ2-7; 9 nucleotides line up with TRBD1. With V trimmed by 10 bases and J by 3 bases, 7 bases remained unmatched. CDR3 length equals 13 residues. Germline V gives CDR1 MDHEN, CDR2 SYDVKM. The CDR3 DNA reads TGTGCCACCGGGACAGGGACCATCTACGAGCAGTACTTC. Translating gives CATGTGTIYEQYF.